Listed here are 7 T cell receptor beta chains from one sample, sequenced in a study of neurological immune-mediated disorders. Time point: longitudinal time-point 2. From the 5' RACE reads, TCRdb called clonotypes with MiXCR, one entry per CDR3 protein. This table has roughly 34,000 distinct CDR3 sequences, about 13% appearing once. The sequenced sample consisted of PBMCs. The receptors were sampled from a woman between 40 and 50 years old in good health.

Ten or more counts support this clonotype. The genes are TRBV27 and TRBJ1-1, with TRBD1 identical over 9 bases. This CDR3 comprises 14 residues. Germline V CDR1 and CDR2: MNHEY, SMNVEV (reference sequence). The J segment lost 5 bases and the V segment lost 6 bases, leaving 7 bases of the junction unmatched. The CDR3 nucleotides are TGTGCCAGCAGATTTCGGGACAGGGTGACTGAAGCTTTCTTT. Amino acid sequence: CASRFRDRVTEAFF.

This clonotype occurred many times. The chain links TRBV7-2 to TRBJ2-7, with D possibly TRBD1 on 5 matching bases. Germline V gives CDR1 SGHTA, CDR2 FQGNSA. V shed 2 bases and J shed 3 bases, with 14 bases lying between them. The CDR3 runs to 15 residues. Here the CDR3 DNA reads TGTGCCAGCAGCTTAAAAGAGGCAGGGCGCTACGAGCAGTACTTC. It is translated as CASSLKEAGRYEQYF.

This clonotype showed up many times. The CDR3 does not close with the conserved phenylalanine or tryptophan, likely indicating a read error. V gene TRBV5-1 combines with J gene TRBJ1-1, with 7 bases matching TRBD1. Germline V lookup: CDR1 SGHRS, CDR2 YFSETQ. J gave up 6 bases and V 7 bases, and 24 bases lay outside the gene matches. The CDR3 loop spans 18 amino acids. The CDR3: CASARGGWVATGGAEAFL. Written as DNA, the CDR3 is TGCGCCAGCGCCAGGGGGGGTTGGGTCGCCACCGGAGGCGCTGAAGCTTTCCTT.

As for this clonotype: At one end, the junction sequence differs from germline, possibly due to a read error. J is TRBJ2-7 and V is TRBV19, with unresolved D. The germline CDR1 and CDR2 sequences are LNHDA and SQIVND (reference sequence). The CDR3 extends over 12 amino acids. The CDR3 here is CVSSTKRHEQYF. The DNA of the CDR3 is TGTGTCAGTAGCACGAAGAGACACGAGCAGTACTTC.

This clonotype was counted many times. The chain couples TRBV4-2 to TRBJ1-2; TRBD1 is a possible D gene (6 bases). CDR3 length: 16 residues. V dropped 0 bases and J dropped 7 bases, with 18 bases sitting between them. CDR1 and CDR2 (germline): LGHNA, YNFKEQ. CDR3 bases: TGTGCCAGCAGCCAAGATCGGGGGCTCAGGGCAGGTGGCTACACCTTC. Translated, it gives CASSQDRGLRAGGYTF.

Ten or more counts support this clonotype. The chain uses TRBV7-2 and TRBJ2-3, with 12 bases fitting TRBD2. Germline V gene lookup returns CDR1 SGHTA and CDR2 FQGNSA. There are 15 residues in the CDR3. Trimming at V came to 6 bases and at J to 4 bases, leaving 5 bases not matched to a gene. The CDR3 DNA sequence: TGTGCCAGCAGTCCGACTAGCGGGAGTTCAGATACGCAGTATTTT. It encodes CASSPTSGSSDTQYF.

This clonotype has ten or more counts. The V call is TRBV6-2 or TRBV6-3, the J call TRBJ1-1; TRBD1 matches at 7 bases. The CDR3 contains 14 residues. The J segment lost 8 bases and the V segment lost 2 bases, leaving 8 bases of the junction unmatched. Germline CDR1 and CDR2: MNHEY and SVGEGT. CDR3 region: CASSYADRLFEAFF. CDR3 nucleotides: TGTGCCAGCAGTTACGCGGACAGGCTATTCGAAGCTTTCTTT.